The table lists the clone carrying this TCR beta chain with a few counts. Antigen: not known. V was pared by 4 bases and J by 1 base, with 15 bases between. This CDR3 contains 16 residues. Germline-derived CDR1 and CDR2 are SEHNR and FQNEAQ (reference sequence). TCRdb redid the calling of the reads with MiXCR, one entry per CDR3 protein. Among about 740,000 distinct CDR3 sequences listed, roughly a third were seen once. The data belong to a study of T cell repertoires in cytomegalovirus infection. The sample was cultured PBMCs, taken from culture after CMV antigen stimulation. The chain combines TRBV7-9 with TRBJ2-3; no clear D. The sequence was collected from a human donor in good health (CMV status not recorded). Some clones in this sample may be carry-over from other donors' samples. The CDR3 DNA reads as TGTGCCAGCAGCTCCGAACCGTTCCCCGGCACAGATACGCAGTATTTT. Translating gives CASSSEPFPGTDTQYF.